This T cell receptor beta chain was captured in a study of identical twins. CDR1 and CDR2 (germline): SQVTM, ANQGSEA. The CDR3 length is 11 residues. With 4 bases removed from V and 7 bases from J, the gap between germline ends came to 11 bases. Points from the study as a whole: Models underpredicted monozygotic twin sharing of out-of-frame TCR alpha.

This clonotype has ten or more counts. Its antigen is unknown. Each cDNA held unique molecular identifiers, and template switching gave it a universal primer site. Each CDR3 protein is one row after TCRdb ran MiXCR on the 5' RACE reads. The repertoire holds 1.5 million to 2 million distinct CDR3 sequences, with less than 35% as singletons. This sequence was found in a newborn girl in good health. The sequenced sample consisted of cord blood. The chain couples TRBV29-1 to TRBJ2-7; D gene uncertain. The CDR3 reads CSVGDRLEQYF. CDR3 coding DNA: TGCAGCGTTGGGGATCGACTGGAGCAGTACTTC.